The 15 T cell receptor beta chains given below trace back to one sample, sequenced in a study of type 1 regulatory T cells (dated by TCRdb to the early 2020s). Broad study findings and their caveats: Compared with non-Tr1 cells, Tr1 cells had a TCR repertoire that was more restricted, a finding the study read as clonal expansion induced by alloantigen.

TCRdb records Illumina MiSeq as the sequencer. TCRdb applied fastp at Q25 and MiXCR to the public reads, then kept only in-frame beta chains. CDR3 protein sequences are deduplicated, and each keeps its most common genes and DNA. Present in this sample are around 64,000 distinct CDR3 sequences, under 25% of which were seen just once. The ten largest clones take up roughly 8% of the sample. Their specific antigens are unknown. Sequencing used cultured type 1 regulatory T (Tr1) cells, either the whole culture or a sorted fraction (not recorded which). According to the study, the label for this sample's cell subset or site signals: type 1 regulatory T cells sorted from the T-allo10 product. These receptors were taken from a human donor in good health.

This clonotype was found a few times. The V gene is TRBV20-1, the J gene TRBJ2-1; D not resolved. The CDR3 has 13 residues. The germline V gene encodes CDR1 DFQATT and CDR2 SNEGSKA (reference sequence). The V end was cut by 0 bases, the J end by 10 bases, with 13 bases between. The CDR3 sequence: CSARDPSAFEQFF. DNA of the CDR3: TGCAGTGCTAGAGATCCCTCGGCCTTCGAGCAGTTCTTC.

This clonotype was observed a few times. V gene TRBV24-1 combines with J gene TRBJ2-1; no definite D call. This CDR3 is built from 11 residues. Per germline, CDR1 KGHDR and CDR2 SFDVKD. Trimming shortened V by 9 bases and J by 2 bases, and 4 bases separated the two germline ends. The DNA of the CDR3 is TGTGCCACCGGAGCCTACAATGAGCAGTTCTTC. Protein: CATGAYNEQFF.

The CDR3 here is CATLDDSYEQYF. The CDR3 region has the DNA TGTGCCACCCTAGACGACTCCTACGAGCAGTACTTC. The chain couples TRBV18 to TRBJ2-7; D gene uncertain. Trimming cost V 10 bases and J 0 bases, with 10 bases left between them. The CDR3 has 12 residues. Germline V lookup: CDR1 KGHSH, CDR2 LQKENI.

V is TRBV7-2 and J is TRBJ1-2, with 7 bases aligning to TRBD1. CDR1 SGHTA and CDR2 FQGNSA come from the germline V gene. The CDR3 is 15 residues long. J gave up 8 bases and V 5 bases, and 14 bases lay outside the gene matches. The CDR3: CASSPEGQAAIGYTF. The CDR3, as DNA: TGTGCCAGCAGCCCCGAAGGACAGGCCGCAATCGGCTACACCTTC.

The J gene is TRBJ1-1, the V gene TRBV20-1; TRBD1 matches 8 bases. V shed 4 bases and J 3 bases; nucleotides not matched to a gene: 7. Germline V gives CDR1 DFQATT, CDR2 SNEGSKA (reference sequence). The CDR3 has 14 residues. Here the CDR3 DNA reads TGCAGTGCTACCCTACAGGGGGGTGACACTGAAGCTTTCTTT. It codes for CSATLQGGDTEAFF.

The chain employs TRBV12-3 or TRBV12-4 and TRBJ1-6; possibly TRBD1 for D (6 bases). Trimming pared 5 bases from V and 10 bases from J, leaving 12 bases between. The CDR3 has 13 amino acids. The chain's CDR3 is CASSRDNPSPLHF. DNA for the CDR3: TGTGCCAGCAGTCGGGACAACCCCTCACCCCTCCACTTT.

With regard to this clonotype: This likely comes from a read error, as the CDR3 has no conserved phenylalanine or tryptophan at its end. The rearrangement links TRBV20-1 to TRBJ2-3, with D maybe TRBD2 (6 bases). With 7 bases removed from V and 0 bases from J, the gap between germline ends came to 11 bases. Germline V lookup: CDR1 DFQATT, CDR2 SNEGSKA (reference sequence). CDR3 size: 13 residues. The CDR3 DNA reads TGCAGTGTCAAAAGCGGGAGCACAGATACGCAGTATCTT. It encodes CSVKSGSTDTQYL.

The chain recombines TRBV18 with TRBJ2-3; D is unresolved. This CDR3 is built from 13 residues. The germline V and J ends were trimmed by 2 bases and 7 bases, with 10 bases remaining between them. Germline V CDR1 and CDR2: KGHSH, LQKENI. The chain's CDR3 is CASSPNEQYTQYF. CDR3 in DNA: TGTGCCAGCTCACCAAACGAGCAGTATACGCAGTATTTT.

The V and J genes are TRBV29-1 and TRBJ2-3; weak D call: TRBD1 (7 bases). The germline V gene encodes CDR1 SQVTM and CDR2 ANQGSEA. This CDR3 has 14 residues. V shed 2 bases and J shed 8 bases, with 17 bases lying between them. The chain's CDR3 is CSVERPGGWITQYF. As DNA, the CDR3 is TGCAGCGTTGAACGACCAGGGGGGTGGATTACGCAGTATTTT.

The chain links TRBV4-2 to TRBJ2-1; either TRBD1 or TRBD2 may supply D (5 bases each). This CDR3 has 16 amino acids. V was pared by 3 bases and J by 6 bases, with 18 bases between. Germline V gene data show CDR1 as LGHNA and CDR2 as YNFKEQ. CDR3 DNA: TGTGCCAGCAGCCACGAACTAGGGTTGAGGGGCAATGAGCAGTTCTTC. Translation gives CASSHELGLRGNEQFF.

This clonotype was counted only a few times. Here the CDR3 DNA reads TGTGCCAGCATGGGAAACCTCCCTAGCTCTGGAAACACCATATATTTT. Its translation is CASMGNLPSSGNTIYF. The chain carries TRBV9 and TRBJ1-3; D uncertain. The CDR3 spans 16 residues. Germline V gene data show CDR1 as SGDLS and CDR2 as YYNGEE. V was trimmed by 6 bases and J by 0 bases, leaving 16 bases between them.

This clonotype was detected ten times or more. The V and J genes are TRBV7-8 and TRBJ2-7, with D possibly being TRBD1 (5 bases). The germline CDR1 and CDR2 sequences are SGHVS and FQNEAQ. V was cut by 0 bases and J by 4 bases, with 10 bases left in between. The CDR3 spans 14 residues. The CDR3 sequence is CASSLADRRYEQYF. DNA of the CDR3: TGTGCCAGCAGCTTAGCTGACAGAAGATACGAGCAGTACTTC.

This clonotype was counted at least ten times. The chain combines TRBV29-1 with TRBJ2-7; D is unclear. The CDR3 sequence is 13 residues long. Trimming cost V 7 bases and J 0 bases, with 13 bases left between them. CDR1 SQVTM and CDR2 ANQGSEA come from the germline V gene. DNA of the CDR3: TGCAGCGCCTTACTCCCCAGCTCCTACGAGCAGTACTTC. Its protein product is CSALLPSSYEQYF.

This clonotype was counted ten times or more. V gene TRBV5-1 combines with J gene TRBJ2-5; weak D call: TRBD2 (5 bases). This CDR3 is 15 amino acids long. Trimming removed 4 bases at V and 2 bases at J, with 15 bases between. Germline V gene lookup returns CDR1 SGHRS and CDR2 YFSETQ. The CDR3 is CASSLAQGRQETQYF. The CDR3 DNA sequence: TGCGCCAGCAGCCTAGCTCAAGGACGACAAGAGACCCAGTACTTC.

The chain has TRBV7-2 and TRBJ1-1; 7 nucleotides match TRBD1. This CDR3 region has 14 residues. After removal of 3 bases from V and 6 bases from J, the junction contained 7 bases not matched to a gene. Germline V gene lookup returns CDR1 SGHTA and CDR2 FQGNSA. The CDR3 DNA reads TGTGCCAGCAGCTTCTCCCACAGGGGCCCTGAAGCTTTCTTT. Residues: CASSFSHRGPEAFF. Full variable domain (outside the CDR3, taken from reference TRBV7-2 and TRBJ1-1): GAGVSQSPSNKVTEKGKDVELRCDPISGHTALYWYRQSLGQGLEFLIYFQGNSAPDKSGLPSDRFSAERTGGSVSTLTIQRTQQEDSAVYLCASSFSHRGPEAFFGQGTRLTVV.